This is a list of T cell receptor beta chains from one sample in a study of T-cell memory formation after mild COVID-19. TCRdb independently ran MiXCR on the 5' RACE reads; one entry per CDR3 protein. Altogether over 350,000 distinct CDR3 sequences are present, more than 15% being singletons, with the ten largest covering 20% to 25%. What was sequenced was PBMCs or a T cell subset sorted from them (not recorded which). These receptors all stem from a young man who had mild COVID-19 (a few samples of this study predate the infection). Cell type and time point are not known. CDR3s include the opening cysteine and the closing phenylalanine or tryptophan. The D gene is left open where the match is weak. Clone size is not always given. Where it is, it says once, few, many or a class for expanded clones.

J gene,clone size,D gene,V gene,CDR3 protein,CDR3 DNA
TRBJ2-1,few,-,TRBV4-3,CASSLLVSNEQFF,TGCGCCAGCAGCCTTCTAGTTAGCAATGAGCAGTTCTTC
TRBJ2-5,-,TRBD2,TRBV9,CASSETSGEETQYF,TGTGCCAGCAGCGAGACTAGCGGGGAAGAGACCCAGTACTTC
TRBJ1-2,-,-,TRBV2,CASRRDDYGYTF,TGTGCCAGCAGGAGGGACGACTATGGCTACACCTTC
TRBJ2-1,many,TRBD1,TRBV6-2/TRBV6-3,CAISGTEYNEQFF,TGTGCCATATCCGGGACAGAATACAATGAGCAGTTCTTC
TRBJ1-1,few,-,TRBV5-1,CASSVQVNTEAFF,TGCGCCAGCAGCGTACAGGTGAACACTGAAGCTTTCTTT
TRBJ2-5,few,-,TRBV7-2,CASSFTRRAQETQYF,TGTGCCAGCAGCTTTACGCGGAGGGCACAAGAGACCCAGTACTTC
TRBJ1-2,-,-,TRBV12-3/TRBV12-4,CASSLDLWGRSDYGYTF,TGTGCCAGCAGTTTAGACCTTTGGGGGCGTAGTGACTATGGCTACACCTTC
TRBJ2-3,few,-,TRBV6-2/TRBV6-3,CASSLRDAGPDTQYF,TGTGCCAGCAGTTTGCGGGACGCCGGACCAGATACGCAGTATTTT
TRBJ2-3,-,-,TRBV5-1,CASSWFRIDTDTQYF,TGCGCCAGCAGCTGGTTCCGTATCGACACAGATACGCAGTATTTT
TRBJ1-5,few,-,TRBV12-3/TRBV12-4,CASSSVDRYQPQHF,TGTGCCAGCAGTTCTGTCGACAGATATCAGCCCCAGCATTTT
TRBJ2-2,few,TRBD2,TRBV28,CASSPLSGGLGELFF,TGTGCCAGCAGTCCTCTTAGCGGGGGCTTGGGGGAGCTGTTTTTT
TRBJ2-4,-,-,TRBV5-1,CASSSGDGKNIQYF,TGCGCCAGCAGCTCGGGGGACGGGAAAAACATTCAGTACTTC
TRBJ2-2,-,-,TRBV7-7,CASSSTGSGTGELFF,TGTGCTAGCAGTTCTACAGGGTCGGGGACCGGGGAGCTGTTTTTT
TRBJ1-1,-,TRBD1,TRBV30,CAWGRDSNTEAFF,TGTGCCTGGGGCCGGGACAGCAACACTGAAGCTTTCTTT
TRBJ1-1,few,-,TRBV7-9,CASLGDRGNTEAFF,TGTGCCAGCCTGGGGGATCGGGGGAACACTGAAGCTTTCTTT
TRBJ2-7,once,-,TRBV4-1,CARSQDRLAFYEQYF,TGCGCCAGAAGCCAAGATCGCCTAGCGTTCTACGAGCAGTACTTC
TRBJ2-2,-,-,TRBV11-1,CASSVTGSGGELFF,TGTGCCAGCAGCGTTACAGGGTCGGGAGGGGAGCTGTTTTTT
TRBJ1-1,-,-,TRBV7-2,CASSWGWDTEAFF,TGTGCCAGCAGCTGGGGATGGGACACTGAAGCTTTCTTT
TRBJ1-1,few,-,TRBV5-1,CASSLGPENTEAFF,TGCGCCAGCAGCTTGGGACCAGAGAACACTGAAGCTTTCTTT
TRBJ1-6,-,TRBD1,TRBV12-3/TRBV12-4,CASTALGGYSPLHF,TGTGCCAGCACTGCTCTAGGGGGCTACTCACCCCTCCACTTT
TRBJ1-3,many,-,TRBV5-1,CASSLVTGTSGNTIYF,TGCGCCAGCAGCTTGGTTACAGGGACCTCTGGAAACACCATATATTTT
TRBJ2-3,few,-,TRBV27,CASSSPALRTYTDTQYF,TGTGCCAGCAGTTCACCCGCCTTAAGGACCTACACAGATACGCAGTATTTT
TRBJ2-3,few,-,TRBV4-3,CASSQGPLSTDTQYF,TGCGCCAGCAGCCAAGGACCACTAAGCACAGATACGCAGTATTTT
TRBJ1-2,-,-,TRBV5-1,CASSSGDRIGYGYTF,TGCGCCAGCAGCTCAGGGGACCGCATCGGATATGGCTACACCTTC
TRBJ2-7,many,TRBD2,TRBV7-2,CASRGTSSYEQYF,TGTGCCAGCAGGGGGACTAGCTCCTACGAGCAGTACTTC
TRBJ1-5,few,-,TRBV7-9,CASSSSSGGVLYSNQPQHF,TGTGCCAGCAGCTCCTCGAGTGGCGGAGTTTTATATAGCAATCAGCCCCAGCATTTT
TRBJ2-5,few,-,TRBV20-1,CSARVPGGAQETQYF,TGCAGTGCTAGAGTGCCAGGTGGGGCCCAAGAGACCCAGTACTTC
TRBJ2-2,-,-,TRBV20-1,CSAREWDYTGELFF,TGCAGTGCTAGAGAATGGGACTACACCGGGGAGCTGTTTTTT
TRBJ1-1,-,-,TRBV12-3/TRBV12-4,CATDRRNTEAFF,TGTGCCACCGACAGGCGGAACACTGAAGCTTTCTTT
TRBJ1-2,-,TRBD1,TRBV12-3/TRBV12-4,CASRPRQGPWGYGYTF,TGTGCCAGCAGGCCTAGACAGGGGCCCTGGGGATATGGCTACACCTTC
TRBJ1-5,-,TRBD1,TRBV18,CASSRDGRGPQPQHF,TGTGCCAGCTCACGCGATGGTAGGGGGCCTCAGCCCCAGCATTTT
TRBJ2-1,few,TRBD2,TRBV7-3,CARGLAGDMSYNEQFF,TGTGCCAGGGGGCTAGCGGGGGACATGTCCTACAATGAGCAGTTCTTC
TRBJ1-2,-,TRBD1,TRBV6-5,CASSLQQGANYGYTF,TGTGCCAGCAGTTTGCAACAGGGGGCTAACTATGGCTACACCTTC
TRBJ2-7,few,TRBD1,TRBV7-3,CASSRNRGYEQYF,TGTGCCAGCAGCCGGAACAGGGGTTACGAGCAGTACTTC
TRBJ2-3,few,-,TRBV20-1,CSARGRADTQYF,TGCAGTGCTAGAGGGCGGGCAGATACGCAGTATTTT
TRBJ2-1,-,TRBD2,TRBV3-1,CASSHRRAGSSYNEQFF,TGTGCCAGCAGCCACCGAAGAGCGGGGAGCTCCTACAATGAGCAGTTCTTC
TRBJ2-1,few,TRBD1,TRBV12-3/TRBV12-4,CASSFGTEYNEQFF,TGTGCCAGCAGTTTCGGGACAGAATACAATGAGCAGTTCTTC
TRBJ1-1,-,-,TRBV10-3,CASGGITEAFF,TGTGCCTCGGGGGGGATCACTGAAGCTTTCTTT
TRBJ1-1,-,-,TRBV6-2/TRBV6-3,CASSYPEGGSNTEAFF,TGTGCCAGCAGTTACCCGGAGGGGGGCTCGAACACTGAAGCTTTCTTT
TRBJ2-1,-,-,TRBV11-2,CASSPGGVEQFF,TGTGCCAGCAGCCCCGGGGGAGTCGAGCAGTTCTTC
TRBJ1-2,-,-,TRBV11-2,CASSLVAGGLGYGYTF,TGTGCCAGCAGCTTAGTCGCGGGGGGCCTGGGCTATGGCTACACCTTC
TRBJ2-7,few,-,TRBV4-3,CASSQDWAVYEQYF,TGCGCCAGCAGCCAAGATTGGGCAGTATACGAGCAGTACTTC
TRBJ1-2,-,-,TRBV4-3,CASSQESAGYGYTF,TGCGCCAGCAGCCAAGAATCGGCCGGTTATGGCTACACCTTC
TRBJ2-6,-,-,TRBV11-3,CASSWGLNGGFRKASGANVLTF,TGTGCCAGCAGCTGGGGCCTCAATGGTGGCTTCCGCAAAGCATCTGGGGCCAACGTCCTGACTTTC
TRBJ2-2,-,-,TRBV7-9,CASRFTAGTGELFF,TGTGCCAGCCGATTCACCGCGGGCACCGGGGAGCTGTTTTTT
TRBJ2-7,-,TRBD1,TRBV4-2,CASSQDMVRGYEQYF,TGTGCCAGCAGCCAAGATATGGTCAGGGGGTACGAGCAGTACTTC
TRBJ1-1,few,TRBD1,TRBV27,CASSPGTGGKNTEAFF,TGTGCCAGCAGTCCCGGGACAGGGGGCAAGAACACTGAAGCTTTCTTT
TRBJ1-2,-,-,TRBV12-3/TRBV12-4,CASSPGVGYGYTF,TGTGCCAGCAGTCCAGGAGTCGGCTATGGCTACACCTTC
TRBJ2-1,-,-,TRBV9,CASSVSGGRDNEQFF,TGTGCCAGCAGCGTCTCAGGGGGGAGGGACAATGAGCAGTTCTTC
TRBJ1-1,-,-,TRBV18,CASSPREGMNTEAFF,TGTGCCAGCTCACCACGTGAGGGAATGAACACTGAAGCTTTCTTT
TRBJ1-1,-,TRBD1,TRBV5-1,CASSLGTESYEAFF,TGCGCCAGCAGCTTAGGGACAGAGAGCTATGAAGCTTTCTTT